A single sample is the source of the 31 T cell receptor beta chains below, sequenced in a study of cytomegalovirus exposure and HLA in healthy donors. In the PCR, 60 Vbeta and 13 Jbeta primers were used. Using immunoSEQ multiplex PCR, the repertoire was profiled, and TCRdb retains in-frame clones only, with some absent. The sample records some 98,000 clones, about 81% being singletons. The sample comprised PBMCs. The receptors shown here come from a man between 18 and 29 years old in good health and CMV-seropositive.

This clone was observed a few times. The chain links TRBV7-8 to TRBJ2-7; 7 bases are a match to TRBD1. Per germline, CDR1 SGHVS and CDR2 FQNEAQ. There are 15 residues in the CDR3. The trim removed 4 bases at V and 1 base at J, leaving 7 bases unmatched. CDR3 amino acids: CASSSEQGKSYEQYF. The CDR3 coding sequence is TGTGCCAGCAGCTCGGAACAGGGGAAGTCCTACGAGCAGTACTTC.

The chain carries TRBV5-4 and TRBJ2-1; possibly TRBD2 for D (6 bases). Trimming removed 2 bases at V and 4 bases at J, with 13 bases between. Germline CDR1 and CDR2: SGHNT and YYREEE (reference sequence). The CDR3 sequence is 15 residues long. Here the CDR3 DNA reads TGTGCCAGCAGCTTAGACGGGGGAAAGTACAATGAGCAGTTCTTC. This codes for CASSLDGGKYNEQFF.

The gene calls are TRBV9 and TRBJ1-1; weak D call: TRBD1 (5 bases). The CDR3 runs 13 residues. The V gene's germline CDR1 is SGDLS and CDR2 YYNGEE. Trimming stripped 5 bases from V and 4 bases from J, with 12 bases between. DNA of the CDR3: TGTGCCAGCAGAGAAGAAGACAGCACTGAAGCTTTCTTT. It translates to CASREEDSTEAFF. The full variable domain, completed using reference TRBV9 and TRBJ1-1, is DSGVTQTPKHLITATGQRVTLRCSPRSGDLSVYWYQQSLDQGLQFLIQYYNGEERAKGNILERFSAQQFPDLHSELNLSSLELGDSALYFCASREEDSTEAFFGQGTRLTVV.

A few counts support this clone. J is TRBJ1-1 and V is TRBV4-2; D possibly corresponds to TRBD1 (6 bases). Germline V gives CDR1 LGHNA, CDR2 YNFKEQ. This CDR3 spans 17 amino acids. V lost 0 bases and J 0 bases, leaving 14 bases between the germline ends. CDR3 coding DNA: TGTGCCAGCAGCCAAGAACCCAAGGGACAACTGAACACTGAAGCTTTCTTT. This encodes CASSQEPKGQLNTEAFF.

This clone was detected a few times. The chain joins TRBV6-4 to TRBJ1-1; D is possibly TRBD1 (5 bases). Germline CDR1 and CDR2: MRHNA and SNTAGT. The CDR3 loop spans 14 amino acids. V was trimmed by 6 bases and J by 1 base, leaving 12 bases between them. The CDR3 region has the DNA TGTGCCAGCAGAGCGGGACCACCGAACACTGAAGCTTTCTTT. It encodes CASRAGPPNTEAFF.

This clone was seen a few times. CDR3 sequence (DNA): TGTGCCAGCAGCTCGGGTAACATGGACCAAGAGACCCAGTACTTC. Protein product: CASSSGNMDQETQYF. The chain has TRBV7-2 and TRBJ2-5; D is ambiguous. The CDR3 has 15 amino acids. Germline V CDR1 and CDR2: SGHTA, FQGNSA. Trimming removed 4 bases at V and 0 bases at J, with 12 bases between. The complete variable domain, with remaining parts taken from reference TRBV7-2 and TRBJ2-5, reads GAGVSQSPSNKVTEKGKDVELRCDPISGHTALYWYRQSLGQGLEFLIYFQGNSAPDKSGLPSDRFSAERTGGSVSTLTIQRTQQEDSAVYLCASSSGNMDQETQYFGPGTRLLVL.

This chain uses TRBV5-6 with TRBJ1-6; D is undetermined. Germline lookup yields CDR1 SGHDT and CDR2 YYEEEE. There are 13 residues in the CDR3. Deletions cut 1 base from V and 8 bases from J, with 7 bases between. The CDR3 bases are TGTGCCAGCAGCTTGTACGGGGATTCACCCCTCCACTTT. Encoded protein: CASSLYGDSPLHF.

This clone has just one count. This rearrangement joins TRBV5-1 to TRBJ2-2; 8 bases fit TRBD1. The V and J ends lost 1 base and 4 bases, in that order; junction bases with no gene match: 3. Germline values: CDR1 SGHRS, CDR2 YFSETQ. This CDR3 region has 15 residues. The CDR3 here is CASSLMGQATGELFF. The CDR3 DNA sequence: TGCGCCAGCAGCTTGATGGGACAGGCCACCGGGGAGCTGTTTTTT.

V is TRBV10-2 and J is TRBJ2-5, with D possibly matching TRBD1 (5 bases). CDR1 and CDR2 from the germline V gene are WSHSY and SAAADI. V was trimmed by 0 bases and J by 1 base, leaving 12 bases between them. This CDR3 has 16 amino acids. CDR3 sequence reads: CASSESIGALQETQYF. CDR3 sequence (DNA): TGCGCCAGCAGTGAGTCGATTGGGGCCCTCCAAGAGACCCAGTACTTC.

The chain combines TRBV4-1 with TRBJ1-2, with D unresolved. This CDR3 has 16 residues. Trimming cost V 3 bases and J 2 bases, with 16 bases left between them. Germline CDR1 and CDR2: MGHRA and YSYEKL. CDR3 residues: CASSQTQLNFNYGYTF. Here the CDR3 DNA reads TGCGCCAGCAGCCAGACTCAATTGAATTTCAACTATGGCTACACCTTC.

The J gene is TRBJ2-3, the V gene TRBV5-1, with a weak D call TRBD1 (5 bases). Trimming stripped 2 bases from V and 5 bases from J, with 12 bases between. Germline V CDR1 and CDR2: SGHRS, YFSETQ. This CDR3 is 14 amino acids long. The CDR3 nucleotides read TGCGCCAGCAGCTTTGGCAGGGTAGGAGATACGCAGTATTTT. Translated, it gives CASSFGRVGDTQYF.

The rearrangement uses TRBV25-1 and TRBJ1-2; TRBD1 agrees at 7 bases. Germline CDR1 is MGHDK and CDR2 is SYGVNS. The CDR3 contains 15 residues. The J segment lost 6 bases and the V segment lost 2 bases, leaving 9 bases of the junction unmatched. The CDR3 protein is CASSERSTGFHGYTF. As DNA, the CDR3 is TGTGCCAGCAGTGAAAGATCGACAGGGTTTCATGGCTACACCTTC.

CDR3 nucleotides: TGTGCCAGCAGTATCGCGGGACCTAATGAAAAACTGTTTTTT. It translates to CASSIAGPNEKLFF. The V call is TRBV6-1, the J call TRBJ1-4; possibly TRBD1 for D (5 bases). The V gene lost 5 bases and the J gene lost 3 bases, with 10 bases spanning the gap. The CDR3 spans 14 residues. The germline CDR1 and CDR2 sequences are MNHNS and SASEGT.

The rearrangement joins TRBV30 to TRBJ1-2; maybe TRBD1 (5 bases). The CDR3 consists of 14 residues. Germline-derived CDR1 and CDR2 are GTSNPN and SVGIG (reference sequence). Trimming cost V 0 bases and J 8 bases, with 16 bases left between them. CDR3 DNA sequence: TGTGCCTGGAGTGTACGTTGGGGGAGGCGCGGCTACACCTTC. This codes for CAWSVRWGRRGYTF. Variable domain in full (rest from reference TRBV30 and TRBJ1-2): SQTIHQWPATLVQPVGSPLSLECTVEGTSNPNLYWYRQAAGRGLQLLFYSVGIGQISSEVPQNLSASRPQDRQFILSSKKLLLSDSGFYLCAWSVRWGRRGYTFGSGTRLTVV.

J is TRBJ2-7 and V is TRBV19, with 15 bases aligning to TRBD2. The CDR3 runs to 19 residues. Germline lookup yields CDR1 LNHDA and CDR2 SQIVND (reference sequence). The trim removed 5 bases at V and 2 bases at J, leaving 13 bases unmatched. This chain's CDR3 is CASSAPGLAGGRFTYEQYF. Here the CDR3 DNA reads TGTGCCAGTAGTGCACCGGGACTAGCGGGGGGACGATTCACCTACGAGCAGTACTTC. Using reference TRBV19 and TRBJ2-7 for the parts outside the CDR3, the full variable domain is DGGITQSPKYLFRKEGQNVTLSCEQNLNHDAMYWYRQDPGQGLRLIYYSQIVNDFQKGDIAEGYSVSREKKESFPLTVTSAQKNPTAFYLCASSAPGLAGGRFTYEQYFGPGTRLTVT.

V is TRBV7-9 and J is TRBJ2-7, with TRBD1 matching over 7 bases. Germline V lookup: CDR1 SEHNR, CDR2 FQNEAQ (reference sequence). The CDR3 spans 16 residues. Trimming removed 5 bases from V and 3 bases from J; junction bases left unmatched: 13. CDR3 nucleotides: TGTGCCAGCAGCCCGCCTGGACAGGCCCTAATCTACGAGCAGTACTTC. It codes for CASSPPGQALIYEQYF. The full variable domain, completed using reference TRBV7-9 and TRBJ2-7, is DTGVSQNPRHKITKRGQNVTFRCDPISEHNRLYWYRQTLGQGPEFLTYFQNEAQLEKSRLLSDRFSAERPKGSFSTLEIQRTEQGDSAMYLCASSPPGQALIYEQYFGPGTRLTVT.

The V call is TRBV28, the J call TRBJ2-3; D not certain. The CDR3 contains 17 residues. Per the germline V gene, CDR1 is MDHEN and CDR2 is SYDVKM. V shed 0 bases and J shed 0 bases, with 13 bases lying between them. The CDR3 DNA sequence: TGTGCCAGCAGTTTATGGTCCCCAAGTGAGAGCACAGATACGCAGTATTTT. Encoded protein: CASSLWSPSESTDTQYF. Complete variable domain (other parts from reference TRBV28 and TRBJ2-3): DVKVTQSSRYLVKRTGEKVFLECVQDMDHENMFWYRQDPGLGLRLIYFSYDVKMKEKGDIPEGYSVSREKKERFSLILESASTNQTSMYLCASSLWSPSESTDTQYFGPGTRLTVL.

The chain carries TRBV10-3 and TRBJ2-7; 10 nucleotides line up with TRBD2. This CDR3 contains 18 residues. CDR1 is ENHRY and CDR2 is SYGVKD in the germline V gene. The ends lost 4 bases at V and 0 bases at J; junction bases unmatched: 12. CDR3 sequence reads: CAISGSVSGGTSSYEQYF. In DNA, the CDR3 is TGTGCCATCAGTGGGTCAGTTAGCGGGGGGACGAGCTCCTACGAGCAGTACTTC.

The CDR3 loop reads CASIDLREENYGYTF. The DNA for the CDR3 is TGTGCCAGCATCGATCTCAGGGAGGAGAACTATGGCTACACCTTC. The chain combines TRBV7-8 with TRBJ1-2; the D gene is possibly TRBD1 (5 bases). The CDR3 is 15 amino acids. CDR1 SGHVS and CDR2 FQNEAQ come from the germline V gene. The germline V and J ends were trimmed by 7 bases and 2 bases, with 17 bases remaining between them.

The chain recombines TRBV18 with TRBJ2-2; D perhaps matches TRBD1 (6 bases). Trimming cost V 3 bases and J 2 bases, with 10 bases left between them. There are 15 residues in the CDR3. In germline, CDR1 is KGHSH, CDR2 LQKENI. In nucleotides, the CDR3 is TGTGCCAGCTCACCGCGAGGGACAAACACCGGGGAGCTGTTTTTT. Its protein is CASSPRGTNTGELFF.

CDR3 in amino acids: CAWMTSGGTDTQYF. CDR3 coding DNA: TGTGCCTGGATGACTAGCGGGGGTACAGATACGCAGTATTTT. The rearrangement joins TRBV30 to TRBJ2-3; 12 bases map to TRBD2. V lost 4 bases, J lost 3 bases, and 2 bases stayed unmatched. The CDR3 totals 14 residues. The germline V gene has CDR1 GTSNPN and CDR2 SVGIG (reference sequence).

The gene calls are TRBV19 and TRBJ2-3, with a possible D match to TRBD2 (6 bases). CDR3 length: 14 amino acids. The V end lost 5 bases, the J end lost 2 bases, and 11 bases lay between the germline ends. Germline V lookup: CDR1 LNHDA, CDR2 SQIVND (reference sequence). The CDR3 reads CASSPGVDTDTQYF. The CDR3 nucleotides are TGTGCCAGTAGTCCGGGGGTGGACACAGATACGCAGTATTTT. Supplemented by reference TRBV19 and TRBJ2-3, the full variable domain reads DGGITQSPKYLFRKEGQNVTLSCEQNLNHDAMYWYRQDPGQGLRLIYYSQIVNDFQKGDIAEGYSVSREKKESFPLTVTSAQKNPTAFYLCASSPGVDTDTQYFGPGTRLTVL.

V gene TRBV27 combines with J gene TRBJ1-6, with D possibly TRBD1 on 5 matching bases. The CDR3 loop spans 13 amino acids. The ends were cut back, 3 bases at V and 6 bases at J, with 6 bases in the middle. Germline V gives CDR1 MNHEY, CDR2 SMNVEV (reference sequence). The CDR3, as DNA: TGTGCCAGCAGTTTGCAGGGTAATTCACCCCTCCACTTT. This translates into CASSLQGNSPLHF.

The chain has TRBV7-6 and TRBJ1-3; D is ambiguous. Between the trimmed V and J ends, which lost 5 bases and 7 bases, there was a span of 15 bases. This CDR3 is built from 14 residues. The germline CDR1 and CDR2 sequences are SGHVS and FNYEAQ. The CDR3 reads CASSPRPSVNTIYF. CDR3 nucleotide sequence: TGTGCCAGCAGCCCCCGCCCATCGGTCAACACCATATATTTT. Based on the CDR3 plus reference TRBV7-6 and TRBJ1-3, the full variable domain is GAGVSQSPRYKVTKRGQDVALRCDPISGHVSLYWYRQALGQGPEFLTYFNYEAQQDKSGLPNDRFSAERPEGSISTLTIQRTEQRDSAMYRCASSPRPSVNTIYFGEGSWLTVV.

The CDR3 DNA sequence: TGTGCCAGCAGTGACTCAAACACAGGGGGCCACTCACCCCTCCACTTT. Translation: CASSDSNTGGHSPLHF. The chain joins TRBV6-4 to TRBJ1-6; 9 nucleotides match TRBD1. Germline lookup yields CDR1 MRHNA and CDR2 SNTAGT. J lost 10 bases, V lost 0 bases, and 7 bases had no gene match. CDR3 length equals 16 residues.

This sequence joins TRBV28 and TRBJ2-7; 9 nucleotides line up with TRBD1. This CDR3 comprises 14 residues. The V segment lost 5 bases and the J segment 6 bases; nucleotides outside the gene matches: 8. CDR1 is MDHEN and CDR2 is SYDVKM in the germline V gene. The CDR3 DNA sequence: TGTGCCAGCAGTATCTCGGGACAGGGAGTCGAGCAGTACTTC. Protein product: CASSISGQGVEQYF.

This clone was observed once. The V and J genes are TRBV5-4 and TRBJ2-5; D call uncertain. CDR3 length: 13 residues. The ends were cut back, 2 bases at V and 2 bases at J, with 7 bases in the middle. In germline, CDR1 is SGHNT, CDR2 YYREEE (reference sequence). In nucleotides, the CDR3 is TGTGCCAGCAGCTTTCTACCGCAAGAGACCCAGTACTTC. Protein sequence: CASSFLPQETQYF.

The CDR3 DNA sequence: TGTGCCAGCAGTCCCGGACAGGGCGGCGGGAGCAATCAGCCCCAGCATTTT. As protein: CASSPGQGGGSNQPQHF. The chain joins TRBV28 to TRBJ1-5; 8 nucleotides agree with TRBD1. This CDR3 is 17 amino acids long. Germline CDR1 reads MDHEN; CDR2 reads SYDVKM. V lost 5 bases and J lost 1; bases outside the gene matches: 10.

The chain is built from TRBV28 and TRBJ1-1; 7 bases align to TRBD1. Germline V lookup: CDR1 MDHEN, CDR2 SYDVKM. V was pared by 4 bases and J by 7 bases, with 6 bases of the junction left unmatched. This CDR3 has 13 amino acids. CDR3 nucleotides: TGTGCCAGCAGTTCAGGGGGTCTGGTTGAAGCTTTCTTT. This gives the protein CASSSGGLVEAFF. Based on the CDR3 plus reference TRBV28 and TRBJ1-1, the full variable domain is DVKVTQSSRYLVKRTGEKVFLECVQDMDHENMFWYRQDPGLGLRLIYFSYDVKMKEKGDIPEGYSVSREKKERFSLILESASTNQTSMYLCASSSGGLVEAFFGQGTRLTVV.

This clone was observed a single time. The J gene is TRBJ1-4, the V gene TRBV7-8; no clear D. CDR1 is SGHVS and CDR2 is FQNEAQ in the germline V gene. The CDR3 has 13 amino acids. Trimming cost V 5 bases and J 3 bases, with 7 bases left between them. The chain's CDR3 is CASSQTSNEKLFF. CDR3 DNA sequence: TGTGCCAGCAGCCAAACTTCTAATGAAAAACTGTTTTTT.

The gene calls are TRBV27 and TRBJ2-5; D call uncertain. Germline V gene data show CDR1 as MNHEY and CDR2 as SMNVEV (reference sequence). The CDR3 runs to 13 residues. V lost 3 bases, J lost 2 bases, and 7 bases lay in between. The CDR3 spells CASSFFPQETQYF. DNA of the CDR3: TGTGCCAGCAGTTTTTTTCCACAAGAGACCCAGTACTTC.